Reported below is one TCR beta chain. These data are taken from a study of technical replicates of blood from several donors. Germline assignment: CDR1 GTSNPN and CDR2 SVGIG (reference sequence). Trimming removed 1 base from V and 2 bases from J; junction bases left unmatched: 0. The CDR3 has 14 amino acids. Profiled with immunoSEQ multiplex PCR; TCRdb holds only in-frame clones, not every one. The table has about 100,000 clones, approximately 96% seen once; the top ten hold approximately 0.22%. The chain links TRBV30 to TRBJ1-5; 9 bases match TRBD1. The TCR originated in a human donor in good health. The sample taken for sequencing was T cells isolated from PBMCs. DNA of the CDR3: TGTGCCTGGAGTGGGACAGGGGGCAATCAGCCCCAGCATTTT. Protein product: CAWSGTGGNQPQHF.